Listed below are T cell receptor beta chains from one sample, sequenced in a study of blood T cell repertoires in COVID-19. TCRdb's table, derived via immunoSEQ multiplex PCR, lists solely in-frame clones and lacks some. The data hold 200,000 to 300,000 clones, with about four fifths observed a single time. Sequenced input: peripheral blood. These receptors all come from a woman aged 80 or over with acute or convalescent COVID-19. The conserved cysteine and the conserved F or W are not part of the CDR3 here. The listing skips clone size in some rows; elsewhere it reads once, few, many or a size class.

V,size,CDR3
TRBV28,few,ASSFSDRVNQPQH
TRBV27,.,ASRPRFRVPNSPLH
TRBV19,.,ASSDRGRNYGYT
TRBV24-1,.,ATSDGTSGGGYNEQF
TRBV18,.,ASSPGREAGYT
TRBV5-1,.,ASSLPLAGGHETQY
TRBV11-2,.,ASSFPGTASYEQY
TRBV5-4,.,ASSLGGGQPQH
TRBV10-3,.,AISESSANTGELF
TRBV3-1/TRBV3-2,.,ASSHGGKGNYGYT
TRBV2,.,ASSTSGRHGYT
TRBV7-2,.,ASSKDRGIYNEQF
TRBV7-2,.,ASSPRGDRGNTEAF
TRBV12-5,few,ASGLWDSRNQPQH
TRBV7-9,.,ASSLGYPTQGGNTGELF
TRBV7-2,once,ASSLEGGPTGGYT
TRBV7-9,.,ASSLVNRGRLPSTDTQY
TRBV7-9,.,ASSFHSGGAGRNGYT
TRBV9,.,ASSVPGKRRYSNQPQH
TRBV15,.,ATSSGTVPYEQY
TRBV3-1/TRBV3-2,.,ASSQIVSGRSYEQY
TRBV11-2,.,ASSLDLTGGEQY
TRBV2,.,ASSITGPNTEAF
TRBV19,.,ASSIQAGNTEAF
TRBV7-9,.,ASTLGTVDNEKLF
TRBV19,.,ASSMQSGTGFNQPQH
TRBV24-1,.,ATNQGYRGEQF
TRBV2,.,ASSEEVASGGRMGETQY
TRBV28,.,ASRFSGGDTGELF
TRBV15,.,ATSRDPGSGNTIY
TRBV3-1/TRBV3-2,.,ASSQERTDRQGSGNTIY
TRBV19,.,ASSSGLTEAF
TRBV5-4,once,ASSTGGPNTEAF
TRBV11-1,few,ASSQDRFSPLH
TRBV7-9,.,ASSSWTGSSYNEQF
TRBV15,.,ATSRVQGMDTGELF
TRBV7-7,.,AAGEAGQETQY
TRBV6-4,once,ASSDSGGGSLNEQF
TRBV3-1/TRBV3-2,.,ASSQAGGSRPGQY